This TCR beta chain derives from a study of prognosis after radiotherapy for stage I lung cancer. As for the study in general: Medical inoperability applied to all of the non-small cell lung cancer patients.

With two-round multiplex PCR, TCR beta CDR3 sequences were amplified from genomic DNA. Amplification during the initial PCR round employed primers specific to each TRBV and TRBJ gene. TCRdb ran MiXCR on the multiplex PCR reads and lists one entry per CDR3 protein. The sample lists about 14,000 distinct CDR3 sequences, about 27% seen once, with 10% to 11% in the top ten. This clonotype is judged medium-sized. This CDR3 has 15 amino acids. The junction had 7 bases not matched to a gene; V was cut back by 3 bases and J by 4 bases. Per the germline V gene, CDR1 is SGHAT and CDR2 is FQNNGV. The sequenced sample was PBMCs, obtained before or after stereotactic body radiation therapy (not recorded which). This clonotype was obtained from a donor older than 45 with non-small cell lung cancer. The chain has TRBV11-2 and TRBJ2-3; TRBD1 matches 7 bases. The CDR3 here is CASSLVDRASDTQYF. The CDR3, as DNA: TGTGCCAGCAGCTTGGTTGACAGGGCCTCAGATACGCAGTATTTT.